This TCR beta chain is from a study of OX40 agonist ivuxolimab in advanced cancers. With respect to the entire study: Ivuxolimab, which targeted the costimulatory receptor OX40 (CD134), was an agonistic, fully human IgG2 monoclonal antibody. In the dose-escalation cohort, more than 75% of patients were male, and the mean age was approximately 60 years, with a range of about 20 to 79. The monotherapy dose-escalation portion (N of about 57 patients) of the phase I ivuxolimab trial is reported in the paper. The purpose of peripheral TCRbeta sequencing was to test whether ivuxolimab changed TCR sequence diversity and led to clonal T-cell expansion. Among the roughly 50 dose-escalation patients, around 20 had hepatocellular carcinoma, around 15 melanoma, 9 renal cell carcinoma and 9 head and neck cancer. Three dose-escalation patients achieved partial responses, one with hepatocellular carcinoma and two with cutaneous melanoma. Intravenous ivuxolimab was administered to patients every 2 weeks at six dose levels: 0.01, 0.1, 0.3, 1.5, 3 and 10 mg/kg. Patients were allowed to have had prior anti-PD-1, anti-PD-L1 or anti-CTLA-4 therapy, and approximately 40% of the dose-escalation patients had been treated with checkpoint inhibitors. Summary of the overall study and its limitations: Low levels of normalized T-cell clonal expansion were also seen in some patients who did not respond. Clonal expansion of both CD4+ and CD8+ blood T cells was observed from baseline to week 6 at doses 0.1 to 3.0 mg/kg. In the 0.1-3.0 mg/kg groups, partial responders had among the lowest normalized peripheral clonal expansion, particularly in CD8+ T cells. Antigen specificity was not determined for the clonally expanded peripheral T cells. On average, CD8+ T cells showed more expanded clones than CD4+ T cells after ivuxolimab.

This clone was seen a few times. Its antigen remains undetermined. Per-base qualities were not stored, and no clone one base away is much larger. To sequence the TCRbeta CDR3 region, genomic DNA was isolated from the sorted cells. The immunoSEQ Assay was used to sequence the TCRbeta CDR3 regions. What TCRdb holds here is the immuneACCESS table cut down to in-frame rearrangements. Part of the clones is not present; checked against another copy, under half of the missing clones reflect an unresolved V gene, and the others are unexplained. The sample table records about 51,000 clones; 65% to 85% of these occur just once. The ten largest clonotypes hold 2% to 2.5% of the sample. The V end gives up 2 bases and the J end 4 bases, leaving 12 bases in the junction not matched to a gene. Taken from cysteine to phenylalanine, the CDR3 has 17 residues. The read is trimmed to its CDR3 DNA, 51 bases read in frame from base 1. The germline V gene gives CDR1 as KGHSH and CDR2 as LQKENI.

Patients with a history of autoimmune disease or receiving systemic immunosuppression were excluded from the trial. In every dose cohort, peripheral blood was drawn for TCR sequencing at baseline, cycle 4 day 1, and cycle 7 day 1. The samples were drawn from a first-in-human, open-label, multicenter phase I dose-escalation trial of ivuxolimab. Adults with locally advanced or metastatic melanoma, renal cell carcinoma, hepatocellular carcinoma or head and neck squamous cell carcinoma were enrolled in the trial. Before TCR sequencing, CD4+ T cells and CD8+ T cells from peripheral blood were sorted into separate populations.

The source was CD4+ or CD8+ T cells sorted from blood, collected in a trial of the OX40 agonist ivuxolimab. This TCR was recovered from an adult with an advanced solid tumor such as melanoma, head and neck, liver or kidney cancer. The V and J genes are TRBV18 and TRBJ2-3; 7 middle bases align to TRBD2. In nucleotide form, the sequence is TGTGCCAGCTCACCAAAGGTGCGCGGGAGCTCTGCAGATACGCAGTATTTT. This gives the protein CASSPKVRGSSADTQYF. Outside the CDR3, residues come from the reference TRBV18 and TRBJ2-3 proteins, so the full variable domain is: NAGVMQNPRHLVRRRGQEARLRCSPMKGHSHVYWYRQLPEEGLKFMVYLQKENIIDESGMPKERFSAEFPKEGPSILRIQQVVRGDSAAYFCASSPKVRGSSADTQYFGPGTRLTVL.